Listed here is a single T cell receptor (beta chain). Its antigen is not identified. The data originate from a study of metastatic and nonmetastatic thyroid tumors. For the study at large: Blood and tumor or nodule tissue repertoires from malignant and benign thyroid patients were compared. Study results and caveats: Relative to benign nodules, malignant thyroid tumors were reportedly characterized by significantly elevated TCR beta diversity in blood and tumor.

Methods used by the authors: Construction of a distant-metastasis classifier for papillary thyroid cancer relied on CDR3 differences across clinicopathological groups. TCRdb re-analyzed the PCR reads through MiXCR. The V and J calls were determined by TCRdb, not by the authors. The repertoire holds more than 40,000 clones, with 15% to 20% as singletons. This CDR3 region has 14 residues. Germline V gives CDR1 MNHEY, CDR2 SMNVEV (reference sequence). The ends were cut back, 6 bases at V and 6 bases at J, with 12 bases in the middle. Every patient underwent thyroid surgery untreated. The sequence was collected from a female donor with papillary thyroid cancer or a benign thyroid nodule (not recorded which). Some clones in this sample may be carry-over from other donors' samples. Sequenced material: blood. The genes are TRBV27 and TRBJ1-6; D is possibly TRBD1 (6 bases). The CDR3, as DNA: TGTGCCAGCAGGACAGGCACCCTTAATTCACCCCTCCACTTT. This gives the protein CASRTGTLNSPLHF.